This T cell receptor beta chain stems from a study of cytomegalovirus exposure and HLA in healthy donors. Findings of the study overall: An analysis that was carried out later associated 16,951 TCR beta sequences with HLA alleles at 0.05 false discovery rate. Rare TCR sequences dominated, though some public TCRs recurred in many donors.

Everyone who donated was a healthy bone marrow donor. 60 Vbeta and 13 Jbeta primers were used in PCR. In the authors' methods: The authors later counted roughly 77 million unique TCR beta chains, 8.5 million to 13 million of them shared. Libraries were prepared by immunoSEQ multiplex PCR; TCRdb keeps only in-frame clonotypes and omits some of them. The V and J calls and the clone size are those of that table, but D and trimming were determined from the DNA. This table has more than 85,000 clones, just over 75% appearing once. A remark on this clone: Its antigen is unknown.

Input material: PBMCs. The sequence was obtained from a young man in good health and CMV-seropositive.

The CDR3: CASPMAPGGYTF. In DNA, the CDR3 is TGTGCCAGCCCCATGGCCCCGGGGGGCTACACCTTC. J is TRBJ1-2 and V is TRBV2; D is uncertain. V lost 8 bases and J lost 8, with 15 bases in between. Per germline, CDR1 SNHLY and CDR2 FYNNEI. There are 12 residues in the CDR3.